This entry is about one T cell receptor (beta chain). Its matching antigen is unknown. This specimen comes from a study of cytomegalovirus exposure and HLA in healthy donors. Looked up from germline, CDR1 is MGHRA and CDR2 is YSYEKL. V was clipped by 0 bases and J by 4 bases, with 12 bases between them. CDR3 length: 16 amino acids. General study results and limits: Among the most significant clusters, several appeared linked to common viral pathogens in a later analysis. Three chains tied to CMV proved CMV antigen-specific in vitro. Excluded were some V segments that proved indistinguishable, including TRBV6-2 and TRBV6-3.

60 Vbeta and 13 Jbeta primers were used in PCR. Source study methods: Roughly 11 million shared chains were among the about 80 million unique TCR beta chains that a later analysis counted. The method was immunoSEQ multiplex PCR; TCRdb's version includes in-frame clones alone and lacks a portion of them. V, J and clone size are those of that table, while D and trimming were read from the DNA. The table shows approximately 59,000 clones, with around 73% occurring only once. The clonotype was recovered from a girl aged 10 to 17 in good health and CMV-seropositive. The sample taken for sequencing was PBMCs. This sequence joins TRBV4-1 and TRBJ2-2; D unresolved. The CDR3 protein is CASSQDSVAVTGELFF. CDR3 nucleotides: TGCGCCAGCAGCCAAGATAGTGTAGCTGTCACCGGGGAGCTGTTTTTT.